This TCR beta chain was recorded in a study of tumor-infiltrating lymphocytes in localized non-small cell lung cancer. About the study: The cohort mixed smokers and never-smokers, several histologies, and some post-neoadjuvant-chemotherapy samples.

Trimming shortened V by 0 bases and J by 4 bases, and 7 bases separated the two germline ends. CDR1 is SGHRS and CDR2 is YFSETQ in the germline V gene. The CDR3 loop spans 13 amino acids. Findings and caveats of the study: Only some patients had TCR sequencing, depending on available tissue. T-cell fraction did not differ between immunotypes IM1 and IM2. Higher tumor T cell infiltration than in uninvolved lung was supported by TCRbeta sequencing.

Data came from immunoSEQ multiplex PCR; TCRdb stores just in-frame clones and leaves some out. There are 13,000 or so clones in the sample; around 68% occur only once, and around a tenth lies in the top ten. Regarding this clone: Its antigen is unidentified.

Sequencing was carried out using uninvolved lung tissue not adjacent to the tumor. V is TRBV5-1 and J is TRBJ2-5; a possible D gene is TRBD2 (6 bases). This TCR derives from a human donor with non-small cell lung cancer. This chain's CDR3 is CASSLAGGETQYF. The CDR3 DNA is TGCGCCAGCAGCTTGGCCGGGGGAGAGACCCAGTACTTC.